The rows below give T cell receptor beta chains drawn from one sample of a study of T cell changes during pregnancy in multiple sclerosis. The protocol was immunoSEQ multiplex PCR, while the TCRdb copy is restricted to in-frame clones and leaves out a portion. Here the sample spans about 98,000 clones, around 90% being singletons. Sequencing was performed on peripheral blood, taken after pregnancy. The receptors originated from a female donor in good health, enrolled as a control in a pregnancy study. Each CDR3 is given with its conserved first and last residue. The D gene is left open where the match is weak. Clone size is not always given. Where it is, it says once, few, many or a class for expanded clones.

cdr3_nt cdr3_aa j_call d_call v_call clone_size
TGTGCCAGCAGCGATACAACCGGGGTATTCGGCGCAGATACGCAGTATTTT CASSDTTGVFGADTQYF TRBJ2-3 NA TRBV5-6 once
TGTGCCAGCAGCCAACTAACCGACAGAACTGAAGCTTTCTTT CASSQLTDRTEAFF TRBJ1-1 NA TRBV13 NA
TGTGCCAGTCGACCACGGGAGAGCCCTTTCGGCGAGCAGTACTTC CASRPRESPFGEQYF TRBJ2-7 NA TRBV19 NA
TGTGCCAGCAGTTTCCTTGGACAGGTGTACAATGAGCAGTTCTTC CASSFLGQVYNEQFF TRBJ2-1 TRBD1 TRBV28 NA
TGTGCCAGCAGCTATCTACGTACGAACACTGAAGCTTTCTTT CASSYLRTNTEAFF TRBJ1-1 NA TRBV5-5 few
TGTGCCAGCTCACCTCACACCGGGACAGAAGAGACCCAGTACTTC CASSPHTGTEETQYF TRBJ2-5 TRBD1 TRBV18 NA
TGTGCCAGCGGACTGCTGAACACCGGGGAGCTGTTTTTT CASGLLNTGELFF TRBJ2-2 NA TRBV2 NA
TGTGCCAGCAACCGGACTAGCGGGCGTCACTACGAGCAGTACTTC CASNRTSGRHYEQYF TRBJ2-7 NA TRBV21-1 NA
TGTGCCAGCAGCTTGGTTGGCGGGAGCTCCTACAATGAGCAGTTCTTC CASSLVGGSSYNEQFF TRBJ2-1 TRBD2 TRBV5-6 NA
TGTGCCAGCAGTTTGGGACTGTACTATGGCTACACCTTC CASSLGLYYGYTF TRBJ1-2 NA TRBV5-4 NA
TGTGCCAGCAGCGCTCCGGGACAGGGAATCGAGCAGTACTTC CASSAPGQGIEQYF TRBJ2-7 TRBD1 TRBV9 NA
TGCAGCGTTGGTTTTGACAGGGACAATGACAATGAGCAGTTCTTC CSVGFDRDNDNEQFF TRBJ2-1 TRBD1 TRBV29-1 NA
TGTGCCAGCAGTGCCGGACAGGGGTCGAATGAAAAACTGTTTTTT CASSAGQGSNEKLFF TRBJ1-4 TRBD1 TRBV6-5 NA
TGTGCCAGCAGCTCGGTGGGCGGGAGTAAAGATGAGCAGTTCTTC CASSSVGGSKDEQFF TRBJ2-1 TRBD2 TRBV7-2 once
TGTGCCAGTACGATTAGAGACACTGAAGCTTTCTTT CASTIRDTEAFF TRBJ1-1 NA TRBV5-5 NA
TGTGCCAGCACCGGACAGGGACGGGACGAGCAGTACTTC CASTGQGRDEQYF TRBJ2-7 TRBD1 TRBV27 NA
TGTGCCACCAGCAGGGGACTAGCGGGAGAGGGCTTTCTCACAGATACGCAGTATTTT CATSRGLAGEGFLTDTQYF TRBJ2-3 TRBD2 TRBV15 NA
TGTGCCAGCAGTGAATCACAGGGTAGCTCACCCCTCCACTTT CASSESQGSSPLHF TRBJ1-6 NA TRBV6-4 NA
TGCGCCAGCAAAACAGGGGATAACACTGAAGCTTTCTTT CASKTGDNTEAFF TRBJ1-1 TRBD1 TRBV5-1 NA
TGTGCCACCCCGGGACTAGCGAACACCGGGGAGCTGTTTTTT CATPGLANTGELFF TRBJ2-2 TRBD2 TRBV28 NA
TGTGCCAGCAGCTTGGCAGAAGGACTACACTACGAGCAGTACTTC CASSLAEGLHYEQYF TRBJ2-7 NA TRBV5-6 NA
TGTGCCAGCAGCTTTAGGGGGGTGACTAGCGGATACAATGAGCAGTTCTTC CASSFRGVTSGYNEQFF TRBJ2-1 TRBD2 TRBV11-2 NA
TGTGCCAGCAGAACAGGGCACAATCAGCCCCAGCATTTT CASRTGHNQPQHF TRBJ1-5 NA TRBV6-1 NA
TGTGCCAGCTCGGACAGTTTCTACAGCGATGGCTACACCTTC CASSDSFYSDGYTF TRBJ1-2 NA TRBV18 NA
TGTGCCAGCAGCTTAATGGCATCGGATACGCAGTATTTT CASSLMASDTQYF TRBJ2-3 NA TRBV7-3 NA
TGTGCCAGCAGTGTGGGGACAGGGGGCGTGGAGACCCAGTACTTC CASSVGTGGVETQYF TRBJ2-5 TRBD1 TRBV6-1 NA
TGTGCCAGCAGCCCCCAGGGGAACACTGAAGCTTTCTTT CASSPQGNTEAFF TRBJ1-1 NA TRBV19 few
TGTGCCAGCAGTATTGTAAGGACTAGCGGGATGGCGGCCAAAAACATTCAGTACTTC CASSIVRTSGMAAKNIQYF TRBJ2-4 TRBD2 TRBV27 NA
TGCAGCGTTGAAGATCTAGCGGGAGGCCTAAACACCGGGGAGCTGTTTTTT CSVEDLAGGLNTGELFF TRBJ2-2 TRBD2 TRBV29-1 NA
TGTGCCAGCTCAGAAACAGGGCTAGGTGAAAAACTGTTTTTT CASSETGLGEKLFF TRBJ1-4 NA TRBV28 NA
TGTGCCAGCAGCTTAGTGACAGGGGGTCGGTACGAGCAGTACTTC CASSLVTGGRYEQYF TRBJ2-7 TRBD1 TRBV7-9 NA
TGTGCCAGCAGCGACCGGACAGGGTACGGCTACACCTTC CASSDRTGYGYTF TRBJ1-2 TRBD1 TRBV2 few
TGCAGCGTTGGTAGTATGACCGGGGAGCTGTTTTTT CSVGSMTGELFF TRBJ2-2 NA TRBV29-1 NA
TGTGCCAGCTCAACCACCGGGACAGGGGTTGGAGATACGCAGTATTTT CASSTTGTGVGDTQYF TRBJ2-3 TRBD1 TRBV18 once
TGTGCCAGCACGTCAGTCACTGAAGCTTTCTTT CASTSVTEAFF TRBJ1-1 NA TRBV6-1 once
TGCGCCAGCAGCCAAGTAGGGACTAGCTGGGGAGAGACCCAGTACTTC CASSQVGTSWGETQYF TRBJ2-5 TRBD2 TRBV4-1 NA
TGTGCCAGCAGCCGACTTCGACTAGCGGATTACACAGATACGCAGTATTTT CASSRLRLADYTDTQYF TRBJ2-3 TRBD2 TRBV2 NA
TGTGCCATCAGGGACAGCCCTAATGAAAAACTGTTTTTT CAIRDSPNEKLFF TRBJ1-4 NA TRBV10-3 NA